What follows are 26 T cell receptor beta chains derived from one specimen sequenced in a study of blood T cell repertoires in COVID-19. Sequenced by immunoSEQ multiplex PCR; TCRdb stores in-frame clones only, minus some. The top ten hold 20% to 30% of the sample, which has approximately 120,000 clones, 85% seen once. The specimen was peripheral blood. The receptors derive from an elderly woman with acute or convalescent COVID-19.

Points on this clone: The sample holds other DNA sequences that translate to the same CDR3. J is TRBJ1-3 and V is TRBV10-1; D is ambiguous. Germline CDR1 reads WNHNN; CDR2 reads SYGVQD (reference sequence). This CDR3 is 15 amino acids long. The ends were cut back, 0 bases at V and 4 bases at J, with 10 bases in the middle. The CDR3, as DNA: TGCGCCAGCAGTGAGTCGACCCAGGCGGGAAACACCATATATTTT. It yields the protein CASSESTQAGNTIYF.

The chain combines TRBV28 with TRBJ1-2, with TRBD1 matching 8 bases. The CDR3 is 15 amino acids. J was trimmed by 4 bases and V by 6 bases; bases with no gene match: 10. From germline, CDR1 is MDHEN and CDR2 SYDVKM. The DNA for the CDR3 is TGTGCCAGCAGACCACCGACAGGGGCGCTCTATGGCTACACCTTC. It encodes CASRPPTGALYGYTF.

This rearrangement joins TRBV18 to TRBJ1-6, with 8 bases that match TRBD1. Germline V gives CDR1 KGHSH, CDR2 LQKENI. This CDR3 has 16 residues. V was clipped by 6 bases and J by 7 bases; unmatched bases: 11. The CDR3 nucleotides are TGTGCCAGCTCCGAGAGGCAGGGGGCGATGAATTCACCCCTCCACTTT. As protein: CASSERQGAMNSPLHF.

The rearrangement links TRBV7-3 to TRBJ1-2; 11 positions agree with TRBD1. With V trimmed by 5 bases and J by 1 base, 3 bases remained unmatched. The CDR3 is made up of 15 amino acids. CDR1 is SGHTA, CDR2 FQGTGA, per germline. CDR3 nucleotides: TGTGCCAGCAGCCAAGGGACAGGGGGTAACTATGGCTACACCTTC. Its protein is CASSQGTGGNYGYTF.

The gene calls are TRBV9 and TRBJ1-5; no firm D call. Germline-derived CDR1 and CDR2 are SGDLS and YYNGEE. CDR3 length: 15 residues. Trimming removed 0 bases from V and 5 bases from J, with 12 bases in between. The DNA of the CDR3 is TGTGCCAGCAGCGTAGATGCGGGTTCGGATCAGCCCCAGCATTTT. This gives the protein CASSVDAGSDQPQHF.

The chain has TRBV9 and TRBJ2-5; D remains unclear. There are 14 residues in the CDR3. Trimming left V 0 bases short and J 4 bases short, with 10 bases between. The germline V gene has CDR1 SGDLS and CDR2 YYNGEE. The CDR3 sequence is CASSVGASGETQYF. CDR3 bases: TGTGCCAGCAGCGTAGGGGCCTCAGGAGAGACCCAGTACTTC.

This chain connects TRBV5-1 to TRBJ1-1; D gene unclear. CDR1 is SGHRS, CDR2 YFSETQ, per germline. V was clipped by 3 bases and J by 0 bases, with 12 bases between them. The CDR3 has 15 residues. The CDR3 DNA sequence: TGCGCCAGCAGCTATTTAACGGGAATGAACACTGAAGCTTTCTTT. This encodes CASSYLTGMNTEAFF.

The chain combines TRBV9 with TRBJ2-1; TRBD2 agrees at 12 bases. The trim removed 0 bases at V and 7 bases at J, leaving 2 bases unmatched. The V gene's germline CDR1 is SGDLS and CDR2 YYNGEE. This CDR3 has 15 amino acids. The CDR3 coding sequence is TGTGCCAGCAGCGTAGTGGGACTAGCGGGTAATGAGCAGTTCTTC. Residues: CASSVVGLAGNEQFF. Variable domain in full (rest from reference TRBV9 and TRBJ2-1): DSGVTQTPKHLITATGQRVTLRCSPRSGDLSVYWYQQSLDQGLQFLIQYYNGEERAKGNILERFSAQQFPDLHSELNLSSLELGDSALYFCASSVVGLAGNEQFFGPGTRLTVL.

V usage is TRBV5-3 and J usage is TRBJ1-2; D is possibly TRBD1 (5 bases). TRBV5-3 is recorded as an ORF, its role being uncertain. Trimming removed 4 bases from V and 2 bases from J, with 15 bases in between. The CDR3 sequence is 15 residues long. The CDR3 is CARSDQAGINYGYTF. Written as DNA, the CDR3 is TGTGCCAGAAGCGACCAGGCAGGGATAAACTATGGCTACACCTTC.

This chain uses TRBV7-9 with TRBJ1-1; the D gene is possibly TRBD1 (5 bases). Trimming took 6 bases from V and 8 from J, leaving 10 bases between them. Germline lookup yields CDR1 SEHNR and CDR2 FQNEAQ (reference sequence). The CDR3 length is 11 residues. The CDR3 spells CASSYSGEAFF. The CDR3 nucleotides are TGTGCCAGCAGTTATTCAGGGGAAGCTTTCTTT.

This chain joins TRBV28 and TRBJ1-5; no clear D. CDR1 and CDR2 from the germline V gene are MDHEN and SYDVKM. The germline V and J ends were trimmed by 2 bases and 11 bases, with 13 bases remaining between them. CDR3 size: 13 residues. The CDR3 nucleotides read TGTGCCAGCAGTTTAGCTACGCGGGTGTCCCAGCATTTT. This codes for CASSLATRVSQHF.

J is TRBJ1-5 and V is TRBV7-8; D call uncertain. The CDR3 loop spans 14 amino acids. CDR1 is SGHVS and CDR2 is FQNEAQ in the germline V gene. The germline V and J ends were trimmed by 5 bases and 1 base, with 9 bases remaining between them. The CDR3 sequence is CASSPTRSNQPQHF. The CDR3 region has the DNA TGTGCCAGCAGCCCGACTCGGAGCAATCAGCCCCAGCATTTT.

The chain couples TRBV3-1 (or the pseudogene TRBV3-2) to TRBJ1-2, with D possibly being TRBD1 (6 bases). The germline gives CDR1 LGHDT, CDR2 YNNKEL (reference sequence). The CDR3 is 15 residues long. V lost 3 bases to trimming and J lost 2 bases, with 13 bases between them. The CDR3 is CASSHGPDRNYGYTF. CDR3 coding DNA: TGTGCCAGCAGCCATGGACCGGACAGAAACTATGGCTACACCTTC.

The chain recombines TRBV6-5 with TRBJ1-1; tentatively, D is TRBD1 (5 bases). Germline V gene lookup returns CDR1 MNHEY and CDR2 SVGAGI. The CDR3 length is 11 residues. Trimming left V 9 bases short and J 2 bases short, with 7 bases between. CDR3 loop: CASQGNTEAFF. DNA of the CDR3: TGTGCCAGTCAGGGAAACACTGAAGCTTTCTTT.

This clone was counted only a few times. V gene TRBV19 combines with J gene TRBJ1-2; 10 bases fit TRBD1. After removal of 6 bases from V and 6 bases from J, the junction contained 4 bases not matched to a gene. Germline-derived CDR1 and CDR2 are LNHDA and SQIVND (reference sequence). The CDR3 runs 13 residues. CDR3 amino acids: CASSATGGNGYTF. The CDR3, as DNA: TGTGCCAGTAGCGCGACAGGGGGCAATGGCTACACCTTC.

The chain carries TRBV3-1 (or the pseudogene TRBV3-2) and TRBJ2-7; tentative D call: TRBD2 (6 bases). The germline gives CDR1 LGHDT, CDR2 YNNKEL (reference sequence). The CDR3 has 13 residues. Trimming took 0 bases from V and 9 from J, leaving 12 bases between them. The CDR3 region has the DNA TGTGCCAGCAGCCAAGATGGCCGGGGGAGGCAGTACGTC. Residues: CASSQDGRGRQYV.

The chain recombines TRBV6-6 with TRBJ1-6; TRBD1 aligns across 7 bases. Per the germline V gene, CDR1 is MNHNY and CDR2 is SVGAGI (reference sequence). This CDR3 has 14 residues. Trimming at V came to 5 bases and at J to 6 bases, leaving 4 bases not matched to a gene. The CDR3 loop is CASSQGQFNSPLHF. CDR3 nucleotides: TGTGCCAGCAGTCAGGGACAGTTTAATTCACCCCTCCACTTT.

The rearrangement joins TRBV5-5 to TRBJ1-5; TRBD1 matches at 9 bases. The CDR3 loop spans 20 amino acids. The trim removed 0 bases at V and 0 bases at J, leaving 13 bases unmatched. Per the germline V gene, CDR1 is SGHKS and CDR2 is YYEKEE (reference sequence). The CDR3 reads CASSLARQGGILDSNQPQHF. For the CDR3, the DNA is TGTGCCAGCAGCTTGGCCCGACAGGGGGGGATCCTTGATAGCAATCAGCCCCAGCATTTT.

The V gene is TRBV29-1, the J gene TRBJ2-7; maybe TRBD2 (7 bases). From germline, CDR1 is SQVTM and CDR2 ANQGSEA. V lost 4 bases, J lost 6 bases, and 13 bases lay in between. The CDR3 totals 12 residues. The DNA of the CDR3 is TGCAGCGTTGCAGGGGAGGGTTCCGAGCAGTACGTC. Protein sequence: CSVAGEGSEQYV.

The CDR3 coding sequence is TGCAGCGTTAGAGAGAATAGCAATCAGCCCCAGCATTTT. This gives the protein CSVRENSNQPQHF. This sequence joins TRBV29-1 and TRBJ1-5; no firm D call. Germline V gene sequence: CDR1 SQVTM, CDR2 ANQGSEA. CDR3 length: 13 residues. Trimming cost V 5 bases and J 0 bases, with 8 bases left between them.

This rearrangement joins TRBV3-1 (or the pseudogene TRBV3-2) to TRBJ2-5; TRBD2 might be the D (5 bases). The CDR3 spans 17 residues. Trimming pared 4 bases from V and 5 bases from J, leaving 23 bases between. CDR1 LGHDT and CDR2 YNNKEL come from the germline V gene (reference sequence). CDR3 region: CASSPKSLGMGGETQYF. CDR3 nucleotide sequence: TGTGCCAGCAGCCCTAAGAGTTTAGGAATGGGCGGGGAGACCCAGTACTTC.

This sequence joins TRBV27 and TRBJ1-5; a possible D gene is TRBD1 (5 bases). Trimming left V 3 bases short and J 6 bases short, with 9 bases between. Germline-derived CDR1 and CDR2 are MNHEY and SMNVEV (reference sequence). This CDR3 region has 13 residues. The CDR3 here is CASSLEGSQPQHF. The DNA of the CDR3 is TGTGCCAGCAGTTTGGAGGGGAGTCAGCCCCAGCATTTT.

The rearrangement links TRBV6-5 to TRBJ1-1, with a tentative D call TRBD1 (5 bases). The V gene lost 7 bases and the J gene lost 0 bases, with 15 bases spanning the gap. Germline lookup yields CDR1 MNHEY and CDR2 SVGAGI. The CDR3 has 15 residues. The CDR3 here is CASTKQTVMNTEAFF. The CDR3 DNA reads as TGTGCCAGCACCAAACAGACAGTCATGAACACTGAAGCTTTCTTT.

The chain carries TRBV4-1 and TRBJ1-5, with D tentatively TRBD1 (5 bases). The V end was cut by 5 bases, the J end by 6 bases, with 17 bases between. CDR3 length: 15 residues. The germline V gene encodes CDR1 MGHRA and CDR2 YSYEKL. CDR3 sequence reads: CASSSSVGVGQPQHF. In DNA, the CDR3 is TGCGCCAGCAGCTCTTCGGTAGGGGTTGGTCAGCCCCAGCATTTT.

This clone has more than one count but fewer than ten. The genes are TRBV4-3 and TRBJ2-1; D is unclear. This CDR3 is 18 amino acids long. Deletions cut 6 bases from V and 2 bases from J, with 23 bases between. Looked up from germline, CDR1 is LGHNA and CDR2 is YSLEER. The DNA for the CDR3 is TGCGCCAGCAGAAAGACCGTGAATTGGCAGGCCCCCTACAATGAGCAGTTCTTC. Translating gives CASRKTVNWQAPYNEQFF.

This clone has only one observation. The V call is TRBV5-6, the J call TRBJ1-4; 9 positions agree with TRBD1. Trimming removed 1 base from V and 0 bases from J; junction bases left unmatched: 4. The germline gives CDR1 SGHDT, CDR2 YYEEEE. The CDR3 is 17 amino acids. This CDR3 is CASSLTDRGSTNEKLFF. CDR3 nucleotide sequence: TGTGCCAGCAGCTTGACTGACAGGGGGTCAACTAATGAAAAACTGTTTTTT.